This TCR beta chain was identified in a study of neoadjuvant nivolumab and ipilimumab in lung cancer. The overall study: Nivolumab 3 mg/kg was given days 1, 15 and 29, plus ipilimumab 1 mg/kg day 1 in combination.

Study-wide results and caveats: TCR receptors were sequenced in few samples. TCR richness and clonality were higher in tumors than adjacent uninvolved lung. Blood richness before therapy tracked richness in tumors resected after neoadjuvant therapy.

Remarks on this clone: What it binds is unknown.

This table comes from immunoSEQ multiplex PCR, and its TCRdb copy is limited to in-frame clones, with some not included. The repertoire includes about 20,000 clones, approximately 79% of them detected once, and around 7.8% sits in the top ten. In germline, CDR1 is SGHRS, CDR2 YFSETQ. Trimming left V 1 base short and J 0 bases short, with 5 bases between. The CDR3 totals 14 residues. The chain links TRBV5-1 to TRBJ2-1; D is undetermined. The sample consisted of tumor tissue, taken after neoadjuvant nivolumab, alone or with ipilimumab, at or shortly before surgery. The TCR comes from an adult with non-small cell lung cancer. Written as DNA, the CDR3 is TGCGCCAGCAGCTTGCAGAGCTCCTACAATGAGCAGTTCTTC. It specifies CASSLQSSYNEQFF.